The 22 T cell receptor beta chains reported below all come from one sample, sequenced in a study of CD8 T cells in Susac syndrome. With random hexamers, reverse transcription was performed on about 0.5 to 1 ug of RNA. TCRdb analysed the immunoSEQ multiplex PCR reads with MiXCR anew, one entry per CDR3 protein. The sample shows 200,000 or so distinct CDR3 sequences, approximately 94% of them seen only once. Sample: CD4+ T cells from PBMCs. These TCRs come from a human donor with multiple sclerosis.

V gene TRBV2 combines with J gene TRBJ1-2, with 9 bases aligning to TRBD1. The CDR3 sequence is 13 residues long. Germline V gene sequence: CDR1 SNHLY, CDR2 FYNNEI. The V gene end was trimmed by 6 bases and the J gene end by 8 bases; junction bases not matched to a gene: 7. CDR3 protein: CASRKDRGLGYTF. The CDR3 nucleotides read TGTGCCAGCAGAAAGGACAGGGGTTTGGGCTACACCTTC.

The chain links TRBV4-3 to TRBJ2-1; no definite D call. Trimming shortened V by 0 bases and J by 9 bases, and 9 bases separated the two germline ends. Per the germline V gene, CDR1 is LGHNA and CDR2 is YSLEER. CDR3 length equals 13 residues. The CDR3 loop is CASSQDRWSEQFF. The CDR3 DNA is TGCGCCAGCAGCCAAGATCGGTGGAGTGAGCAGTTCTTC.

This clonotype was observed once. The rearrangement joins TRBV30 to TRBJ1-2; D is perhaps TRBD1 (5 bases). CDR3 length: 13 residues. V lost 0 bases to trimming and J lost 8 bases, with 13 bases between them. CDR1 is GTSNPN and CDR2 is SVGIG in the germline V gene (reference sequence). The CDR3 loop is CAWSVVGARGYTF. As DNA, the CDR3 is TGTGCCTGGAGTGTAGTAGGGGCGAGAGGCTACACCTTC.

This chain links TRBV25-1 with TRBJ1-2; D unclear. The CDR3 totals 13 residues. Germline V gene sequence: CDR1 MGHDK, CDR2 SYGVNS. V lost 4 bases and J lost 1, with 7 bases in between. CDR3 DNA: TGTGCCAGCAGTGCCCCCAGTAACTATGGCTACACCTTC. Translating it yields CASSAPSNYGYTF.

The genes are TRBV3-1 and TRBJ2-5; unclear D gene. V was clipped by 6 bases and J by 2 bases, with 19 bases between them. Germline CDR1 is LGHDT and CDR2 is YNNKEL (reference sequence). CDR3 length: 16 amino acids. The CDR3, as DNA: TGTGCCAGCAGTTCTCCGCCTCCCGTGGGTCAAGAGACCCAGTACTTC. Translating gives CASSSPPPVGQETQYF.

This chain uses TRBV6-6 with TRBJ1-5; D remains unclear. V lost 7 bases and J lost 7, with 17 bases in between. The CDR3 length is 14 residues. Germline CDR1 reads MNHNY; CDR2 reads SVGAGI (reference sequence). The CDR3 reads CASTDPARWQPQHF. The CDR3 region has the DNA TGTGCCAGCACGGATCCAGCACGCTGGCAGCCCCAGCATTTT.

The rearrangement uses TRBV28 and TRBJ1-1; D not certain. V was clipped by 3 bases and J by 5 bases, with 13 bases between them. The germline CDR1 and CDR2 sequences are MDHEN and SYDVKM. The CDR3 length is 14 residues. DNA of the CDR3: TGTGCCAGCAGTTTTGGAGGGCTAGAAACTGAAGCTTTCTTT. This gives the protein CASSFGGLETEAFF.

V gene TRBV30 combines with J gene TRBJ2-1; D not resolved. The V and J ends lost 3 bases and 3 bases respectively, with 18 bases between them. Germline CDR1 GTSNPN, CDR2 SVGIG (reference sequence). This CDR3 has 16 amino acids. The CDR3 DNA is TGTGCCTGGAGACCCGGGCCCAAATCTTTCTACAATGAGCAGTTCTTC. This encodes CAWRPGPKSFYNEQFF.

This chain uses TRBV20-1 with TRBJ2-5; perhaps TRBD1 as D (5 bases). CDR1 and CDR2 (germline): DFQATT, SNEGSKA (reference sequence). The CDR3 contains 13 residues. V was clipped by 6 bases and J by 5 bases, with 16 bases between them. DNA of the CDR3: TGCAGTGCCCCGGACATAAATTCGGAGACCCAGTACTTC. This sequence encodes CSAPDINSETQYF.

V is TRBV2 and J is TRBJ2-4; D may be TRBD2 (6 bases). CDR3 length: 13 amino acids. Per germline, CDR1 SNHLY and CDR2 FYNNEI. V lost 11 bases to trimming and J lost 6 bases, with 17 bases between them. For the CDR3, the DNA is TGTGCCGGCGGAGGGCTAGTTGGAAACATTCAGTACTTC. This sequence encodes CAGGGLVGNIQYF.

The gene calls are TRBV14 and TRBJ2-3, with D possibly TRBD1 on 6 matching bases. Trimming shortened V by 3 bases and J by 4 bases, and 17 bases separated the two germline ends. The CDR3 extends over 16 amino acids. Germline assignment: CDR1 SGHDN and CDR2 FVKESK. The CDR3 region is CASSHAGTWDPDTQYF. The CDR3 nucleotides read TGTGCCAGCAGCCATGCCGGGACATGGGATCCAGATACGCAGTATTTT. The full variable domain, with the rest looked up from reference TRBV14 and TRBJ2-3, is EAGVTQFPSHSVIEKGQTVTLRCDPISGHDNLYWYRRVMGKEIKFLLHFVKESKQDESGMPNNRFLAERTGGTYSTLKVQPAELEDSGVYFCASSHAGTWDPDTQYFGPGTRLTVL.

A single count supports this clonotype. This rearrangement joins TRBV23-1 to TRBJ2-4, with 7 bases that match TRBD2. TRBV23-1 falls under the ORF class, with uncertain function. This CDR3 region has 14 residues. In nucleotides, the CDR3 is TGCGGCCTGGGGGAAGCGGGGGCCAAAAACATTCAGTACTTC. Amino acid sequence: CGLGEAGAKNIQYF.

The chain is built from TRBV29-1 and TRBJ2-4; tentatively, D is TRBD1 (5 bases). Germline loops: CDR1 SQVTM, CDR2 ANQGSEA. V gave up 5 bases and J gave up 9 bases, with 11 bases separating them. This CDR3 contains 11 residues. The CDR3 loop is CSVSRVGIQYF. CDR3 coding DNA: TGCAGCGTTAGCAGGGTTGGCATTCAGTACTTC.

This chain joins TRBV9 and TRBJ2-3; 13 bases agree with TRBD2. The V and J ends lost 4 bases and 5 bases, in that order; junction bases with no gene match: 7. CDR3 size: 16 residues. CDR1 is SGDLS, CDR2 YYNGEE, per germline. CDR3: CASSRRLAGGEDTQYF. The CDR3 region has the DNA TGTGCCAGCAGCCGACGACTAGCGGGGGGAGAAGATACGCAGTATTTT.

This chain joins TRBV24-1 and TRBJ2-5, with D tentatively TRBD2 (6 bases). V shed 3 bases and J shed 5 bases, with 12 bases lying between them. The CDR3 runs 14 residues. Germline CDR1 KGHDR, CDR2 SFDVKD. The CDR3, as DNA: TGTGCCACCAGTGATCCTGGGCGGGGTGAGACCCAGTACTTC. Translating it yields CATSDPGRGETQYF.

In its sample, this clonotype was seen once. The V and J genes are TRBV9 and TRBJ1-4, with 7 bases matching TRBD1. The CDR3 extends over 15 amino acids. With 3 bases clipped from V and 8 bases from J, the junction kept 10 bases outside the gene matches. From germline, CDR1 is SGDLS and CDR2 YYNGEE. This CDR3 is CASSASTGLFEKLFF. DNA for the CDR3: TGTGCCAGCAGCGCCTCGACAGGGTTGTTCGAAAAACTGTTTTTT.

Only one count was recorded for this clonotype. This chain uses TRBV5-1 with TRBJ2-1; D is possibly TRBD1 or TRBD2 (7 bases each). The J call may be in error: the DNA end matches TRBJ2-7 better. Germline-derived CDR1 and CDR2 are SGHRS and YFSETQ. CDR3 length: 15 amino acids. The CDR3 loop reads CASSPQGGLAVEQYF. The CDR3 DNA sequence: TGCGCCAGCAGCCCCCAGGGGGGGCTAGCAGTCGAGCAGTACTTC.

The chain couples TRBV12-3 or TRBV12-4 to TRBJ2-3; D uncertain. Trimming removed 3 bases from V and 9 bases from J, with 7 bases in between. The CDR3 runs 11 residues. The CDR3 bases are TGTGCCAGCAGTTTTCGATGGACGCAGTATTTT. It encodes CASSFRWTQYF.

J is TRBJ1-6 and V is TRBV24-1; D not resolved. The CDR3 is made up of 16 amino acids. CDR1 is KGHDR and CDR2 is SFDVKD in the germline V gene. Trimming took off 9 bases at V and 12 bases at J, with 26 bases between the two ends. The CDR3 region is CATSLHPPRRRIPLHF. The CDR3 region has the DNA TGTGCCACCTCCTTACATCCCCCCAGGCGCCGGATACCCCTCCACTTT.

This clonotype was observed a few times. The CDR3, as DNA: TGCAGTGCTCCCGACAGGGTCTCCTACAATGAGCAGTTCTTC. It codes for CSAPDRVSYNEQFF. V usage is TRBV20-1 and J usage is TRBJ2-1; 7 positions agree with TRBD1. The CDR3 consists of 14 residues. The J segment lost 0 bases and the V segment lost 5 bases, leaving 4 bases of the junction unmatched. CDR1 and CDR2 (germline): DFQATT, SNEGSKA (reference sequence).

The gene calls are TRBV20-1 and TRBJ2-1; 11 bases are a match to TRBD2. Germline loops: CDR1 DFQATT, CDR2 SNEGSKA (reference sequence). The CDR3 loop spans 13 amino acids. The ends lost 2 bases at V and 10 bases at J; junction bases unmatched: 4. The CDR3 reads CSARIAGGSEQFF. CDR3 DNA sequence: TGCAGTGCTAGAATAGCGGGGGGGTCAGAGCAGTTCTTC.

The V gene is TRBV27, the J gene TRBJ1-1; D gene ambiguous. Germline assignment: CDR1 MNHEY and CDR2 SMNVEV (reference sequence). V was trimmed by 0 bases and J by 3 bases, leaving 8 bases between them. The CDR3 totals 14 residues. The CDR3 nucleotides read TGTGCCAGCAGTTTATCTGGGAAGGACACTGAAGCTTTCTTT. The encoded protein is CASSLSGKDTEAFF.